Listed below are T cell receptor beta chains from one sample, sequenced in a study of blood T cell repertoires in COVID-19. Method: immunoSEQ multiplex PCR; TCRdb's copy keeps in-frame clones and lacks some. Of tens of thousands of clones in the sample, approximately 80% are singletons; the top ten hold more than 4%. The specimen sequenced was peripheral blood. The source of these receptors is a man aged 80 or over with COVID-19, enrolled during active disease. CDR3s include the opening cysteine and the closing phenylalanine or tryptophan. D genes are given only for firm matches.

v_call d_call cdr3_aa
TRBV6-2/TRBV6-3 - CASSYPYGYTF
TRBV5-4 - CASSRVEGAEKLFF
TRBV5-1 TRBD1 CASSPGTGAYEQYF
TRBV5-6 TRBD2 CASSLMGLAGNTGELFF
TRBV5-6 TRBD1 CASSKTGTGSYEQYF
TRBV7-9 TRBD1 CASSLQGATGELFF
TRBV6-6 TRBD1 CASSLKLTGAGNTIYF
TRBV3-1/TRBV3-2 - CASSQEGRGKYF
TRBV5-1 TRBD2 CASSGGLAGAGELFF
TRBV19 TRBD2 CASSKTSGGTSTDTQYF
TRBV3-1/TRBV3-2 - CASSQTGSQYEQYF
TRBV7-9 TRBD1 CASSPGGDRVSTEAFF
TRBV5-1 - CASSLARGAGTGELFF
TRBV10-2 - CASMQGGEKLFF
TRBV30 - CAWSVQARGSPLHF
TRBV11-2 - CASSLAPTGMKGTIYF
TRBV4-3 TRBD1 CASSQANRGMKGYTF
TRBV20-1 TRBD1 CSAHRGYEQYF
TRBV5-4 - CASSLEDRRDTEAFF
TRBV5-4 TRBD2 CASSLGGGATDTQYF
TRBV27 TRBD2 CASSPGLAGRTNEQFF
TRBV6-4 TRBD2 CASSEDSGVTDTQYF
TRBV5-8 - CASSFIVVYGNQPQHF
TRBV6-5 TRBD1 CASSYGTGFNQPQHF
TRBV6-5 - CASSSSSGTLNEKLFF
TRBV30 - CAWRLSSRTGQSNSPLHF
TRBV7-2 TRBD1 CASTNYRGTGNTEAFF
TRBV7-9 - CASSLAEGEQFF
TRBV28 TRBD1 CASSPLGQGGSNQPQHF
TRBV3-1/TRBV3-2 TRBD1 CASSRRTGTGTYGYTF
TRBV9 TRBD1 CASSSGQGLAGELFF
TRBV7-8 - CASSPQRAQGTQYF
TRBV5-1 TRBD1 CASSSQTGGYGYTF
TRBV9 - CASSRGAGDAFF
TRBV6-2/TRBV6-3 - CASSYSQGTYQPQHF
TRBV30 TRBD2 CAWSVGLAGVYEQYF
TRBV19 - CASSNQVSYEQYF
TRBV3-1/TRBV3-2 - CASSQRGSIQYF
TRBV9 - CASSEGLPRYNEQFF
TRBV3-1/TRBV3-2 - CASSQAIGTYEKLFF
TRBV3-1/TRBV3-2 TRBD2 CASSSTSGSSYNEQFF
TRBV5-4 TRBD2 CASSLPTSGIIGETQYF
TRBV10-3 TRBD1 CATQQGPTNEKLFF
TRBV7-3 TRBD1 CASSLSGQGTGELFF
TRBV7-9 TRBD1 CASRTGGGTDTQYF